This entry features one T cell receptor (beta chain) sequence. This entry belongs to a study of OX40 agonist ivuxolimab in advanced cancers. The wider study: Prior anti-PD-1, anti-PD-L1 or anti-CTLA-4 therapy was allowed; 30% to 40% had some.

V shed 1 base and J shed 3 bases, with 10 bases lying between them. This CDR3 has 15 residues. Germline V gene sequence: CDR1 LNHDA, CDR2 SQIVND (reference sequence). Only in-frame clones appear in the TCRdb table, and some are missing; sequencing was by immunoSEQ multiplex PCR. Here the sample spans 60,000 to 65,000 clones, 80% to 90% being singletons. The source is an adult with an advanced solid tumor such as melanoma, head and neck, liver or kidney cancer. The chain is built from TRBV19 and TRBJ1-3; D remains unclear. The sample consisted of CD4+ or CD8+ T cells sorted from blood, taken in a trial of the OX40 agonist ivuxolimab. In DNA, the CDR3 is TGTGCCAGTAGTATAGTAACGGCGCTTGGAAACACCATATATTTT. It yields the protein CASSIVTALGNTIYF.